The sequence of this T cell receptor beta chain was determined in a study of cytomegalovirus exposure and HLA in healthy donors. The PCR ran on 60 Vbeta and 13 Jbeta primers. This table comes from immunoSEQ multiplex PCR, and its TCRdb copy is limited to in-frame clones, with some not included. Of 130,000 or so clones listed, more than 60% are singletons. It was healthy bone marrow donors who served as donors. This CDR3 contains 18 residues. Trimming cost V 4 bases and J 0 bases; bases outside gene matches: 5. Germline V gene sequence: CDR1 ENHRY, CDR2 SYGVKD. V is TRBV10-3 and J is TRBJ2-3; 15 bases match TRBD2. This clonotype was sampled from a middle-aged woman in good health and CMV-seropositive. Sequencing was performed on PBMCs. The CDR3 reads CAISGTSGGVTSTDTQYF. CDR3 nucleotide sequence: TGTGCCATCAGTGGGACTAGCGGGGGGGTTACTAGCACAGATACGCAGTATTTT.